The 9 T cell receptor beta chains below all came from one sample that was sequenced in a study of T-cell memory formation after mild COVID-19. TCRdb used MiXCR to reprocess the 5' RACE reads, holding one entry per CDR3 protein. The data contain around 150,000 distinct CDR3 sequences, 14% of them seen just once; the ten biggest clones take up 13% to 15%. The sample was PBMCs or a T cell subset sorted from them (not recorded which). The origin of the receptors is an adult woman who had mild COVID-19 (a few samples of this study predate the infection). Cell type and time point are not known.

The V call is TRBV29-1, the J call TRBJ2-7; D not resolved. The germline CDR1 and CDR2 sequences are SQVTM and ANQGSEA. Trimming removed 4 bases from V and 3 bases from J, with 7 bases in between. The CDR3 consists of 11 residues. CDR3 nucleotide sequence: TGCAGCGTTGGTAACAGCTACGAGCAGTACTTC. Translation: CSVGNSYEQYF.

The V call is TRBV7-2, the J call TRBJ2-7; 10 bases match TRBD1. Per the germline V gene, CDR1 is SGHTA and CDR2 is FQGNSA. V lost 4 bases, J lost 6 bases, and 9 bases stayed unmatched. This CDR3 has 15 residues. The CDR3 reads CASSSTGTGAGEQYF. The CDR3 DNA follows: TGTGCCAGCAGCTCCACCGGGACAGGGGCTGGCGAGCAGTACTTC.

This clonotype appeared a few times. J is TRBJ2-1 and V is TRBV7-9; D might be TRBD1 (6 bases). Germline loops: CDR1 SEHNR, CDR2 FQNEAQ (reference sequence). The CDR3 has 17 amino acids. V was shortened by 3 bases and J by 4 bases, with 19 bases between the two germline ends. CDR3 DNA sequence: TGTGCCAGCAGCTTTTTAGTGAGAGAGGACAGTTACAATGAGCAGTTCTTC. Translation: CASSFLVREDSYNEQFF.

This clonotype was seen a handful of times. The gene calls are TRBV10-3 and TRBJ2-7; D is uncertain. V was pared by 4 bases and J by 7 bases, with 14 bases between. The CDR3 covers 13 residues. Germline V gives CDR1 ENHRY, CDR2 SYGVKD. This chain's CDR3 is CAISVDLGGEQYF. In nucleotides, the CDR3 is TGTGCCATCAGTGTTGACCTAGGTGGGGAGCAGTACTTC.

This clonotype was recorded many times. The chain joins TRBV7-3 to TRBJ2-1, with 11 nucleotides matching TRBD2. This CDR3 comprises 16 residues. The germline gives CDR1 SGHTA, CDR2 FQGTGA. The junction had 9 bases not matched to a gene; V was cut back by 3 bases and J by 8 bases. The DNA of the CDR3 is TGTGCCAGCAGCTTGTTAGCGGGAGGGCCTCTGGATGAGCAGTTCTTC. It is translated as CASSLLAGGPLDEQFF. The variable domain in full, completed from reference TRBV7-3 and TRBJ2-1, reads GAGVSQTPSNKVTEKGKYVELRCDPISGHTALYWYRQSLGQGPEFLIYFQGTGAADDSGLPNDRFFAVRPEGSVSTLKIQRTERGDSAVYLCASSLLAGGPLDEQFFGPGTRLTVL.

This clonotype was observed a handful of times. The chain couples TRBV5-1 to TRBJ2-3, with a tentative D call TRBD1 (5 bases). V lost 0 bases, J lost 4 bases, and 9 bases lay in between. Germline V gene lookup returns CDR1 SGHRS and CDR2 YFSETQ. CDR3 length: 14 residues. CDR3 sequence reads: CASSLEGWADTQYF. Written as DNA, the CDR3 is TGCGCCAGCAGCTTGGAGGGGTGGGCAGATACGCAGTATTTT.

The chain links TRBV9 to TRBJ2-3; 11 bases map to TRBD2. The germline CDR1 and CDR2 sequences are SGDLS and YYNGEE. The CDR3 is 14 amino acids. V dropped 3 bases and J dropped 6; count of bases not matched to a gene: 3. The CDR3 bases are TGTGCCAGCAGCGGCACTAGCGGGGGCGATACGCAGTATTTT. As protein: CASSGTSGGDTQYF.

This chain connects TRBV4-2 to TRBJ2-7; 11 nucleotides agree with TRBD2. Germline V gives CDR1 LGHNA, CDR2 YNFKEQ. The CDR3 totals 19 residues. V lost 2 bases, J lost 3 bases, and 15 bases stayed unmatched. Here the CDR3 reads CASSQIGGGRTSGYYEQYF. Here the CDR3 DNA reads TGTGCCAGCAGCCAAATCGGGGGTGGCAGGACTAGCGGGTACTACGAGCAGTACTTC.

V gene TRBV5-4 combines with J gene TRBJ2-3; a weak D match, TRBD1 (6 bases). V was pared by 1 base and J by 4 bases, with 19 bases between. Germline V gene sequence: CDR1 SGHNT, CDR2 YYREEE (reference sequence). The CDR3 is 17 residues long. CDR3 residues: CASSLRDTPWSADTQYF. The DNA of the CDR3 is TGTGCCAGCAGCTTGAGGGACACACCCTGGTCAGCAGATACGCAGTATTTT.